One TCR beta chain is described in this entry. CDR1 and CDR2 from the germline V gene are MNHEY and SVGEGT. The CDR3 length is 14 residues. J lost 5 bases, V lost 5 bases, and 4 bases had no gene match. This entry is derived from a study of blood T cell repertoires in COVID-19. Using immunoSEQ multiplex PCR, the repertoire was profiled, and TCRdb retains in-frame clones only, with some absent. Among 70,000 to 85,000 clones listed, 87% were seen once. This TCR was recovered from a woman aged 45-60 years with active or convalescent COVID-19. V is TRBV6-2 or TRBV6-3 and J is TRBJ1-5; 9 nucleotides line up with TRBD1. Sequencing was carried out using peripheral blood. This CDR3 reads CASSRTGAYQPQHF. The CDR3 bases are TGTGCCAGCAGTCGGACAGGGGCCTATCAGCCCCAGCATTTT.